This T cell receptor beta chain was retrieved from a study of T cell responses to AZD1222 COVID-19 vaccine (dated by TCRdb to about 2021). Turning to the overall study: A total of approximately 230 trial participants underwent TCR sequencing, of whom roughly 210 received two doses of AZD1222 and about 26 received two doses of the MenACWY control vaccine. Trial participants were enrolled into age subgroups of 18-55, 56-69 and 70-plus years, which contained 148, 28 and 57 TCR-sequenced participants, respectively.

Results and caveats for the whole study, not just this receptor: After two AZD1222 doses, spike-specific TCR breadth and depth were significantly higher than at day 0 and than in MenACWY recipients. Conclusions about previously exposed vaccinees were limited because only six or seven AZD1222 recipients were SARS-CoV-2 seropositive at baseline. Because no day 14 peak-response samples were available, the repertoires could be characterized only after the peak T cell response. Nearly half of unique spike-specific TCRs reportedly recognized epitopes outside regions mutated in the B.1.351 and B.1.1.7 variants. In the small 56-69-year group, the increase in depth fell short of significance, most likely because of low power. CD4 TCRs associated with the vaccine covered the entire spike protein, and the dominant responses were in regions 160-218 and 743-854. Participants were mostly white British, with more females than males. The authors suggested clonal diversity may have been underestimated.

The intended sense of this specimen's time point label: about 28 days (+/-7) after the second vaccine dose. AZD1222 recipients given second doses at about 4 weeks or at about 12 weeks were pooled, since spike-specific TCR depth and breadth were not found to differ between the two schedules. Vaccinee samples were obtained from the UK trials COV001 and COV002, which included a single-blind randomized controlled phase 2/3 trial of AZD1222 (ChAdOx1 nCoV-19) in healthy adults. Trial participant PBMC samples were collected at day 0 and day 28 after the second dose for TCRbeta chain sequencing. In the case of this clone: Its antigen is currently not known. Base qualities are not at hand, and no much larger clone is one base apart.

The CDR3 regions of human TCRbeta chains were subjected to immunosequencing. Concerning the study's data processing: TCRs in the repertoires were matched against a reference library of SARS-CoV-2-specific TCRs that had been generated with the MIRA antigen-specificity platform. Breadth was defined as the fraction of unique TCRs that were SARS-CoV-2-associated, and depth was defined as the fraction of total T cells that were SARS-CoV-2-associated. Using the MIRA data, each spike-specific TCR was assigned both to the spike region to which the TCR was reactive and to a CD4 or CD8 class. Log10-transformed breadth and depth values were compared by one-way ANOVA with Sidak's multiple comparisons tests. As stored in TCRdb, this immuneACCESS dataset retains in-frame rearrangements with V and J assigned. A fraction of the clones does not appear; measured against another copy, unresolved V genes explain less than half of the discrepancy, and the remainder lacks a known reason. From that table come the V and J calls and clone size; the DNA was used to work out D and trimming. The sample table lists under 170,000 clones, approximately 92% of them with a count of one. The ten most abundant clones make up less than 3.5% of the sample.

According to the germline V gene, CDR1 reads SGHTA and CDR2 reads FQGNSA. The CDR3 spans 14 residues, from the cysteine through the phenylalanine. Only the CDR3 DNA stays, 42 bases, in frame from base 1. V lost 8 bases and J lost 4 bases; the stretch between them is 15 bases long. The input for sequencing was peripheral blood, taken 28 days after the second AZD1222 dose. This clonotype was sampled from an adult who received the AZD1222 COVID-19 vaccine. The sequence joins TRBV7-2 to TRBJ2-1; a tentative D call is TRBD1 (6 bases match). The sequence in DNA is TGTGCCAGCGCTGGGGGCGCGTCGTACAATGAGCAGTTCTTC. It translates to CASAGGASYNEQFF.